Listed below are T cell receptor beta chains from one sample, sequenced in a study of siplizumab effects on memory and regulatory T cells. Sequenced by immunoSEQ multiplex PCR; TCRdb stores in-frame clones only, minus some. The sample has some 100,000 clones, approximately 92% seen once. What was sequenced was CD4+ T cells sorted from blood. Receptors were obtained from a human donor in good health. The CDR3 runs from the conserved cysteine through the conserved F or W. The order of the fields is J gene, D gene, V gene, clone size, CDR3 length, CDR3 protein, CDR3 DNA. The D gene is left open where the match is weak. Clone size is not always given. Where it is, it says once, few, many or a class for expanded clones.

j_gene: TRBJ2-5
d_gene: .
v_gene: TRBV5-6
abundance: once
len: 11
CDR3aa: CASSSWETQYF
CDR3nt: TGTGCCAGCAGCTCTTGGGAGACCCAGTACTTC

j_gene: TRBJ1-6
d_gene: .
v_gene: TRBV19
abundance: .
len: 16
CDR3aa: CASSFAGIGYNSPLHF
CDR3nt: TGTGCCAGTAGTTTCGCCGGGATTGGCTATAATTCACCCCTCCACTTT

j_gene: TRBJ1-2
d_gene: .
v_gene: TRBV2
abundance: .
len: 14
CDR3aa: CASSEGKGDYGYTF
CDR3nt: TGTGCCAGCAGTGAAGGAAAAGGAGACTATGGCTACACCTTC

j_gene: TRBJ1-4
d_gene: .
v_gene: TRBV2
abundance: .
len: 13
CDR3aa: CASTRRLTEKLFF
CDR3nt: TGTGCCAGCACTCGGAGACTTACGGAAAAACTGTTTTTT

j_gene: TRBJ1-2
d_gene: TRBD1
v_gene: TRBV2
abundance: .
len: 14
CDR3aa: CASRWTGAGYGYTF
CDR3nt: TGTGCCAGCAGATGGACAGGGGCAGGTTATGGCTACACCTTC

j_gene: TRBJ2-5
d_gene: .
v_gene: TRBV7-9
abundance: once
len: 14
CDR3aa: CASSLADRQETQYF
CDR3nt: TGTGCCAGCAGCTTAGCGGACAGACAAGAGACCCAGTACTTC

j_gene: TRBJ1-6
d_gene: TRBD1
v_gene: TRBV28
abundance: .
len: 16
CDR3aa: CASSTTGVGYNSPLHF
CDR3nt: TGTGCCAGCAGTACTACAGGGGTAGGGTATAATTCACCCCTCCACTTT

j_gene: TRBJ2-7
d_gene: .
v_gene: TRBV6-6
abundance: .
len: 14
CDR3aa: CASSYGTLSYEQYF
CDR3nt: TGTGCCAGCAGTTACGGGACGCTCTCCTACGAGCAGTACTTC

j_gene: TRBJ1-4
d_gene: .
v_gene: TRBV9
abundance: .
len: 14
CDR3aa: CASSVTPEGWEIIF
CDR3nt: TGTGCCAGCAGCGTAACACCGGAGGGTTGGGAAATTATTTTT

j_gene: TRBJ2-3
d_gene: .
v_gene: TRBV6-5
abundance: .
len: 14
CDR3aa: CASSYSAALDTQYF
CDR3nt: TGTGCCAGCAGTTACTCAGCAGCTCTAGATACGCAGTATTTT

j_gene: TRBJ2-7
d_gene: .
v_gene: TRBV28
abundance: .
len: 12
CDR3aa: CASTADASRRYF
CDR3nt: TGTGCCAGCACTGCGGACGCCTCGAGGCGGTACTTC

j_gene: TRBJ1-2
d_gene: .
v_gene: TRBV27
abundance: once
len: 13
CDR3aa: CASRDNSRWGYTF
CDR3nt: TGTGCCAGTCGGGACAACTCCCGGTGGGGCTACACCTTC

j_gene: TRBJ1-5
d_gene: .
v_gene: TRBV6-6
abundance: .
len: 13
CDR3aa: CASSYVGNQPQHF
CDR3nt: TGTGCCAGCAGTTATGTCGGCAATCAGCCCCAGCATTTT

j_gene: TRBJ1-2
d_gene: .
v_gene: TRBV5-6
abundance: .
len: 19
CDR3aa: CASSLGTAEAYRVGYGYTF
CDR3nt: TGTGCCAGCAGCTTAGGGACGGCTGAGGCGTACAGGGTTGGTTATGGCTACACCTTC

j_gene: TRBJ1-5
d_gene: TRBD1
v_gene: TRBV5-8
abundance: .
len: 13
CDR3aa: CASTQQGVQPQHF
CDR3nt: TGTGCCAGCACCCAACAGGGGGTCCAGCCCCAGCATTTT

j_gene: TRBJ2-6
d_gene: .
v_gene: TRBV4-1
abundance: .
len: 17
CDR3aa: CASSQERTGSGANVLTF
CDR3nt: TGCGCCAGCAGCCAAGAAAGGACGGGCTCTGGGGCCAACGTCCTGACTTTC